One and the same sample provided the 28 T cell receptor beta chains below, sequenced in a study of cytomegalovirus exposure and HLA in healthy donors (dated by TCRdb to the late 2010s). Receptor amplification or capture employed the immunoSEQ multiplex PCR assay. For the multiplex PCR, a mixture combining 60 forward primers for TCR Vbeta segments and 13 reverse primers for TCR Jbeta segments was used. TCRdb holds this immuneACCESS table with in-frame rearrangements only. Some clones are missing; in checked studies, unresolved V genes explain under half, and the rest has no known cause. The sample yields about 150,000 clones; 70% to 80% were counted once. The biggest ten clones account for roughly 4% of the sample. Sequencing was carried out using PBMCs. These receptors came from a woman aged 40 to 49 in good health and CMV-seronegative.

This clone was detected once. This chain connects TRBV27 to TRBJ2-3; D may be TRBD1 (5 bases). In germline, CDR1 is MNHEY, CDR2 SMNVEV (reference sequence). The V end lost 4 bases, the J end lost 1 base, and 15 bases lay between the germline ends. The CDR3 runs 16 residues. The CDR3 reads CASSSTGAGGTDTQYF. Written as DNA, the CDR3 is TGTGCCAGCAGTTCAACAGGCGCCGGAGGCACAGATACGCAGTATTTT.

V gene TRBV5-1 combines with J gene TRBJ1-1, with TRBD1 identical over 7 bases. J was trimmed by 4 bases and V by 0 bases; bases with no gene match: 6. Germline values: CDR1 SGHRS, CDR2 YFSETQ. The CDR3 length is 15 residues. The CDR3 spells CASSLGQGRFTEAFF. CDR3 sequence (DNA): TGCGCCAGCAGCTTGGGACAGGGACGGTTCACTGAAGCTTTCTTT.

V is TRBV11-3 and J is TRBJ2-7, with D possibly being TRBD1 (5 bases). V lost 4 bases and J 3 bases, leaving 10 bases between the germline ends. The CDR3 sequence is 13 residues long. Germline V CDR1 and CDR2: SGHNT, YENEEA. The CDR3 DNA reads TGTGCCAGCAGCTCTAGACAGAGCTACGAGCAGTACTTC. Its protein product is CASSSRQSYEQYF.

This sequence joins TRBV11-3 and TRBJ1-5; D is ambiguous. With 5 bases removed from V and 4 bases from J, the gap between germline ends came to 9 bases. The CDR3 is 13 amino acids. Germline loops: CDR1 SGHNT, CDR2 YENEEA. As DNA, the CDR3 is TGTGCCAGCAGCCCTAGCGGAAATCAGCCCCAGCATTTT. It translates to CASSPSGNQPQHF. Combining the CDR3 with reference TRBV11-3 and TRBJ1-5 gives the whole variable domain EAGVVQSPRYKIIEKKQPVAFWCNPISGHNTLYWYLQNLGQGPELLIRYENEEAVDDSQLPKDRFSAERLKGVDSTLKIQPAELGDSAVYLCASSPSGNQPQHFGDGTRLSIL.

This clone was seen a few times. The chain employs TRBV10-2 and TRBJ1-5, with 11 bases that match TRBD1. The CDR3 length is 14 residues. The germline gives CDR1 WSHSY, CDR2 SAAADI. Losses at the gene ends were 7 bases for V and 6 bases for J; bases not matched to a gene: 5. The CDR3 reads CASTGQGASQPQHF. The CDR3 region has the DNA TGCGCCAGCACCGGACAGGGGGCAAGTCAGCCCCAGCATTTT.

V is TRBV28 and J is TRBJ1-2; D gene uncertain. The length of the CDR3 is 12 residues. The ends were cut back, 7 bases at V and 1 base at J, with 7 bases in the middle. CDR1 is MDHEN and CDR2 is SYDVKM in the germline V gene. The CDR3, as DNA: TGTGCCAGCACCCCGAGTAACTATGGCTACACCTTC. Protein sequence: CASTPSNYGYTF.

The V and J genes are TRBV6-1 and TRBJ1-2; unclear D gene. The CDR3 is 13 residues long. V was shortened by 4 bases and J by 4 bases, with 10 bases between the two germline ends. Germline V gene sequence: CDR1 MNHNS, CDR2 SASEGT. The CDR3 DNA reads as TGTGCCAGCAGTGGGCAACACAGCTATGGCTACACCTTC. This translates into CASSGQHSYGYTF.

The sample holds a few counts of this clone. V gene TRBV6-5 combines with J gene TRBJ2-1; the match to TRBD2 covers 8 bases. The germline CDR1 and CDR2 sequences are MNHEY and SVGAGI. V shed 7 bases and J 7 bases; nucleotides not matched to a gene: 12. This CDR3 spans 15 amino acids. As DNA, the CDR3 is TGTGCCAGCACCAGAGAGCGGGGGACCCGGAATGAGCAGTTCTTC. Translated: CASTRERGTRNEQFF.

J is TRBJ1-4 and V is TRBV10-2, with D unresolved. This CDR3 has 14 residues. Germline loops: CDR1 WSHSY, CDR2 SAAADI. The V gene lost 8 bases and the J gene lost 8 bases, with 18 bases spanning the gap. CDR3 residues: CASRDGGFREKLFF. The CDR3 DNA reads TGCGCCAGCCGAGATGGAGGTTTTCGGGAAAAACTGTTTTTT.

This sequence joins TRBV6-5 and TRBJ1-1; D is ambiguous. V shed 0 bases and J shed 0 bases, with 11 bases lying between them. This CDR3 has 16 residues. Germline V gives CDR1 MNHEY, CDR2 SVGAGI. The CDR3 bases are TGTGCCAGCAGTTACTCCCCCGCGGAGATGAACACTGAAGCTTTCTTT. Its translation is CASSYSPAEMNTEAFF.

The gene calls are TRBV9 and TRBJ1-1; D unclear. The CDR3 consists of 14 residues. V dropped 2 bases and J dropped 0 bases, with 8 bases sitting between them. Germline CDR1 reads SGDLS; CDR2 reads YYNGEE. The CDR3 nucleotides read TGTGCCAGCAGCGTCTCCCACATGAACACTGAAGCTTTCTTT. Its translation: CASSVSHMNTEAFF. Supplemented by reference TRBV9 and TRBJ1-1, the full variable domain reads DSGVTQTPKHLITATGQRVTLRCSPRSGDLSVYWYQQSLDQGLQFLIQYYNGEERAKGNILERFSAQQFPDLHSELNLSSLELGDSALYFCASSVSHMNTEAFFGQGTRLTVV.

Worth noting for this clone: A read error may account for a junction end that differs from germline. The chain carries TRBV9 and TRBJ2-7; 9 bases are shared with TRBD1. From germline, CDR1 is SGDLS and CDR2 YYNGEE. The CDR3 has 14 residues. The CDR3 protein is CASSVETGGYGQYF. CDR3 DNA sequence: TGTGCCAGCAGCGTAGAAACAGGGGGCTACGGGCAGTACTTC.

This clone has more than one count but fewer than ten. CDR3 loop: CASSSQGTSYEQYF. CDR3 coding DNA: TGTGCCAGCAGCTCACAGGGTACCTCCTACGAGCAGTACTTC. The chain carries TRBV5-4 and TRBJ2-7; D is perhaps TRBD1 (6 bases). CDR1 is SGHNT, CDR2 YYREEE, per germline (reference sequence). Trimming removed 3 bases at V and 0 bases at J, with 10 bases between. The CDR3 spans 14 residues. The full variable domain, rest sourced from reference TRBV5-4 and TRBJ2-7, is ETGVTQSPTHLIKTRGQQVTLRCSSQSGHNTVSWYQQALGQGPQFIFQYYREEENGRGNFPPRFSGLQFPNYSSELNVNALELDDSALYLCASSSQGTSYEQYFGPGTRLTVT.

The chain links TRBV5-1 to TRBJ2-5; TRBD2 might be the D (7 bases). CDR3 length: 13 residues. Trimming removed 1 base from V and 7 bases from J, with 11 bases in between. Germline V gene data show CDR1 as SGHRS and CDR2 as YFSETQ. CDR3 region: CASSLREGGTQYF. As DNA, the CDR3 is TGCGCCAGCAGCTTGAGGGAGGGGGGGACCCAGTACTTC.

The chain is built from TRBV28 and TRBJ1-1; D is uncertain. Germline V gene sequence: CDR1 MDHEN, CDR2 SYDVKM. This CDR3 contains 14 residues. Trimming took off 7 bases at V and 3 bases at J, with 15 bases between the two ends. In DNA form, the CDR3 reads TGTGCCAGCATCATCTCCGGGAGCCACACTGAAGCTTTCTTT. Protein product: CASIISGSHTEAFF. The full variable domain, rest sourced from reference TRBV28 and TRBJ1-1, is DVKVTQSSRYLVKRTGEKVFLECVQDMDHENMFWYRQDPGLGLRLIYFSYDVKMKEKGDIPEGYSVSREKKERFSLILESASTNQTSMYLCASIISGSHTEAFFGQGTRLTVV.

This clone was observed once. The chain employs TRBV5-6 and TRBJ2-1; D remains unclear. The CDR3 loop spans 11 amino acids. From germline, CDR1 is SGHDT and CDR2 YYEEEE. Trimming took 1 base from V and 9 from J, leaving 5 bases between them. The CDR3 DNA reads TGTGCCAGCAGCTTGAACGGTGAGCAGTTCTTC. It codes for CASSLNGEQFF.

The gene calls are TRBV27 and TRBJ1-1; D is perhaps TRBD1 (6 bases). The CDR3 consists of 15 residues. The V gene's germline CDR1 is MNHEY and CDR2 SMNVEV (reference sequence). The germline V and J ends were trimmed by 5 bases and 2 bases, with 15 bases remaining between them. CDR3 sequence (DNA): TGTGCCAGCAGTCCTCCTCCGACAGGCAACACTGAAGCTTTCTTT. Translation gives CASSPPPTGNTEAFF.

V is TRBV7-9 and J is TRBJ2-7, with D uncertain. Trimming took 1 base from V and 2 from J, leaving 12 bases between them. This CDR3 region has 15 residues. Germline lookup yields CDR1 SEHNR and CDR2 FQNEAQ (reference sequence). The CDR3 region is CASSLDGDGPYEQYF. CDR3 nucleotide sequence: TGTGCCAGCAGCTTAGACGGTGATGGTCCCTACGAGCAGTACTTC.

The chain is built from TRBV5-1 and TRBJ1-3; possible D gene TRBD1, 5 bases. V lost 1 base and J lost 6, with 14 bases in between. The CDR3 is made up of 15 amino acids. Per germline, CDR1 SGHRS and CDR2 YFSETQ. The CDR3 region has the DNA TGCGCCAGCAGCTTGTCCCCCGGGGGTGAAAACACCATATATTTT. Translated, it gives CASSLSPGGENTIYF.

J is TRBJ2-7 and V is TRBV7-9; possible D gene TRBD2, 6 bases. Germline V gene sequence: CDR1 SEHNR, CDR2 FQNEAQ (reference sequence). CDR3 length: 13 residues. V was clipped by 3 bases and J by 5 bases, with 11 bases between them. The CDR3 sequence is CASSFPRGDEQYF. The CDR3 nucleotides are TGTGCCAGCAGCTTCCCCCGCGGGGACGAGCAGTACTTC.

This clone has more than one count but fewer than ten. The rearrangement joins TRBV6-6 to TRBJ1-5; 7 bases are shared with TRBD1. CDR3 size: 13 residues. V lost 7 bases, J lost 6 bases, and 6 bases stayed unmatched. Germline V lookup: CDR1 MNHNY, CDR2 SVGAGI (reference sequence). In DNA form, the CDR3 reads TGTGCCAGCAAAGGACAGGAAAGTCAGCCCCAGCATTTT. Translating gives CASKGQESQPQHF.

The chain has TRBV6-6 and TRBJ1-5; TRBD1 aligns across 8 bases. Looked up from germline, CDR1 is MNHNY and CDR2 is SVGAGI (reference sequence). This CDR3 has 12 amino acids. J lost 5 bases, V lost 6 bases, and 0 bases had no gene match. The CDR3 sequence: CASRDRDQPQHF. The CDR3 DNA reads TGTGCCAGCAGGGACAGGGATCAGCCCCAGCATTTT.

This clone was seen a few times. The V call is TRBV6-6, the J call TRBJ1-3, with 7 bases lining up with TRBD1. The CDR3 contains 15 residues. Germline trimming cut 0 bases from V and 4 bases from J; bases unmatched to any gene: 3. In germline, CDR1 is MNHNY, CDR2 SVGAGI (reference sequence). The CDR3 sequence is CASSYSTGRGNTIYF. The DNA for the CDR3 is TGTGCCAGCAGTTACTCGACAGGGAGAGGAAACACCATATATTTT.

This chain links TRBV5-8 with TRBJ1-2; 8 bases line up with TRBD1. The CDR3 has 13 residues. After removal of 3 bases from V and 4 bases from J, the junction contained 2 bases not matched to a gene. Per the germline V gene, CDR1 is SGHTS and CDR2 is YDEGEE. In nucleotides, the CDR3 is TGTGCCAGCAGCTACACAGGGGGCTATGGCTACACCTTC. Residues: CASSYTGGYGYTF.

The J gene is TRBJ1-2, the V gene TRBV9; 8 bases match TRBD1. Germline CDR1 is SGDLS and CDR2 is YYNGEE. The CDR3 totals 14 residues. J was trimmed by 5 bases and V by 0 bases; bases with no gene match: 3. CDR3 DNA sequence: TGTGCCAGCAGCGTAGGACAGGGGTATTATGGCTACACCTTC. Translation: CASSVGQGYYGYTF. The whole variable domain, filled in from reference TRBV9 and TRBJ1-2, reads DSGVTQTPKHLITATGQRVTLRCSPRSGDLSVYWYQQSLDQGLQFLIQYYNGEERAKGNILERFSAQQFPDLHSELNLSSLELGDSALYFCASSVGQGYYGYTFGSGTRLTVV.

This clone was seen more than once but under ten times. V gene TRBV4-1 combines with J gene TRBJ1-2; D may be TRBD1 (5 bases). Per the germline V gene, CDR1 is MGHRA and CDR2 is YSYEKL. The V end lost 5 bases, the J end lost 3 bases, and 13 bases lay between the germline ends. The CDR3 loop spans 14 amino acids. CDR3 loop: CASSSTTDYYGYTF. CDR3 bases: TGCGCCAGCAGCTCTACGACAGACTACTATGGCTACACCTTC.

The gene calls are TRBV6-1 and TRBJ2-3; tentative D call: TRBD1 (6 bases). This CDR3 spans 16 amino acids. V dropped 3 bases and J dropped 2 bases, with 15 bases sitting between them. Germline CDR1 MNHNS, CDR2 SASEGT. The CDR3 bases are TGTGCCAGCAGTGACCTGACAGGTGATCCCACAGATACGCAGTATTTT. Protein: CASSDLTGDPTDTQYF.

The chain's CDR3 is CASSLRELNVRYF. The CDR3 DNA is TGTGCCAGCAGCTTACGGGAGCTCAACGTTCGGTACTTC. This rearrangement joins TRBV5-8 to TRBJ2-7; possibly TRBD2 for D (6 bases). This CDR3 region has 13 residues. Trimming cost V 2 bases and J 12 bases, with 18 bases left between them. The germline V gene has CDR1 SGHTS and CDR2 YDEGEE.